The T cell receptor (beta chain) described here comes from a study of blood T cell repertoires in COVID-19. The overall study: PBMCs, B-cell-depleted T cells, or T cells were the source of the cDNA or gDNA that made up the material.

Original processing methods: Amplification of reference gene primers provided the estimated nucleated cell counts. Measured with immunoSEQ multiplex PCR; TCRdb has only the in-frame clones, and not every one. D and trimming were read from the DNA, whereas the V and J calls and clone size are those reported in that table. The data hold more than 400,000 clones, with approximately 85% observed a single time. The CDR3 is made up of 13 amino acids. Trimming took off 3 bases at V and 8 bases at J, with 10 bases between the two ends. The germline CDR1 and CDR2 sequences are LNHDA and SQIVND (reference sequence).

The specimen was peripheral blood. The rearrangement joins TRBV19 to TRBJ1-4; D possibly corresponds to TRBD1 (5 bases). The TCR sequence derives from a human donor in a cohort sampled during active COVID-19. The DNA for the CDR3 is TGTGCCAGTAGTATCCAGGGAAGCGAAAAACTGTTTTTT. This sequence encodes CASSIQGSEKLFF.